One and the same sample provided the 22 T cell receptor beta chains below, sequenced in a study of Graves' ophthalmopathy and Graves' hyperthyroidism. TCR beta CDR3 amplification used RNA transcripts. First-round RT-PCR relied on HTBI primers, and a second-round multiplex PCR came next. TCRdb passed the multiplex PCR reads through MiXCR, listing each CDR3 protein once. Among about 1.1 million distinct CDR3 sequences listed, about two fifths were seen once. Sequenced material: peripheral blood or thyroid tissue (not recorded which). Receptors were obtained from an adult man with Graves' hyperthyroidism.

The chain combines TRBV12-3 or TRBV12-4 with TRBJ2-5; 7 bases agree with TRBD1. V lost 3 bases to trimming and J lost 9 bases; unmatched junction nucleotides: 16. The CDR3 covers 16 residues. The CDR3 DNA reads as TGTGCCAGCAGTTTGAGGAAACAGGGGCTTAATCAGCCCCAGTACTTC. This codes for CASSLRKQGLNQPQYF.

This clonotype was counted many times. The chain recombines TRBV15 with TRBJ2-5; D uncertain. With 4 bases removed from V and 4 bases from J, the gap between germline ends came to 13 bases. This CDR3 spans 14 amino acids. The germline gives CDR1 LNHNV, CDR2 YYDKDF (reference sequence). The CDR3, as DNA: TGTGCCACCAGCAATCTACTGGTAACAGAGACCCAGTACTTC. It codes for CATSNLLVTETQYF.

This clonotype occurred a few times. This chain links TRBV9 with TRBJ1-4, with 8 bases matching TRBD1. This CDR3 contains 16 residues. CDR1 and CDR2 from the germline V gene are SGDLS and YYNGEE. V shed 7 bases, J shed 8 bases, and the junction held 16 bases outside the gene matches. CDR3 sequence: CASSQGGAFLGEKLFF. The CDR3 DNA sequence: TGTGCCAGCTCACAGGGGGGCGCCTTTCTAGGCGAAAAACTGTTTTTT. The variable domain in full, with the rest retrieved from reference TRBV9 and TRBJ1-4, is DSGVTQTPKHLITATGQRVTLRCSPRSGDLSVYWYQQSLDQGLQFLIQYYNGEERAKGNILERFSAQQFPDLHSELNLSSLELGDSALYFCASSQGGAFLGEKLFFGSGTQLSVL.

This clonotype showed up many times. The chain combines TRBV19 with TRBJ2-7, with D perhaps matching TRBD2 (6 bases). CDR3 length equals 14 residues. Germline V gene lookup returns CDR1 LNHDA and CDR2 SQIVND (reference sequence). Trimming took 2 bases from V and 2 from J, leaving 10 bases between them. The CDR3 reads CASSISRGTYEQYF. CDR3 DNA sequence: TGTGCCAGTAGTATATCCCGCGGGACCTACGAGCAGTACTTC.

As for this clonotype: One end of the junction fails to match germline, which may point to a read error. The V and J genes are TRBV7-8 and TRBJ1-5; D gene unclear. Germline V gene data show CDR1 as SGHVS and CDR2 as FQNEAQ. The CDR3 contains 12 residues. Here the CDR3 DNA reads TGCGCCAGCAGCCAAGTATCCCAGCCCCAGCATTTT. It translates to CASSQVSQPQHF.

This clonotype has ten or more counts. The DNA for the CDR3 is TGTGCCAGCACCCCGGGGAGCGGGTACCAAGAGACCCAGTACTTC. Its protein product is CASTPGSGYQETQYF. The chain combines TRBV9 with TRBJ2-5; a weak D match, TRBD2 (6 bases). Trimming removed 6 bases at V and 0 bases at J, with 15 bases between. This CDR3 region has 15 residues. Germline CDR1 is SGDLS and CDR2 is YYNGEE.

The V gene is TRBV10-3, the J gene TRBJ1-2; D might be TRBD1 (6 bases). This CDR3 contains 15 residues. Trimming took off 2 bases at V and 4 bases at J, with 14 bases between the two ends. Germline V gene data show CDR1 as ENHRY and CDR2 as SYGVKD. The CDR3 DNA is TGTGCCATCAGTGAGCCGGACAGTTGGAGCTATGGCTACACCTTC. This encodes CAISEPDSWSYGYTF.

This clonotype appeared many times. This sequence joins TRBV9 and TRBJ1-1; 8 nucleotides align to TRBD1. Losses at the gene ends were 0 bases for V and 1 base for J; bases not matched to a gene: 8. Germline CDR1 is SGDLS and CDR2 is YYNGEE. The CDR3 is 17 residues long. CDR3 protein: CASSVAIGTGPNTEAFF. CDR3 bases: TGTGCCAGCAGCGTAGCTATCGGGACAGGTCCGAACACTGAAGCTTTCTTT.

The V call is TRBV9, the J call TRBJ2-7, with D possibly being TRBD1 (6 bases). Germline loops: CDR1 SGDLS, CDR2 YYNGEE. V lost 4 bases and J 1 base, leaving 15 bases between the germline ends. This CDR3 has 15 amino acids. The CDR3 loop reads CASSPGHLFSYEQYF. CDR3 in DNA: TGTGCCAGCAGCCCGGGACACCTTTTTTCCTACGAGCAGTACTTC. The full variable domain, in which reference TRBV9 and TRBJ2-7 provide the parts outside the CDR3, is DSGVTQTPKHLITATGQRVTLRCSPRSGDLSVYWYQQSLDQGLQFLIQYYNGEERAKGNILERFSAQQFPDLHSELNLSSLELGDSALYFCASSPGHLFSYEQYFGPGTRLTVT.

Only a few counts were recorded for this clonotype. The rearrangement links TRBV4-1 to TRBJ1-4, with 7 bases matching TRBD1. The length of the CDR3 is 12 residues. The J segment lost 11 bases and the V segment lost 1 base, leaving 1 base of the junction unmatched. Germline CDR1 MGHRA, CDR2 YSYEKL. The chain's CDR3 is CASSQGGQKLFF. CDR3 in DNA: TGCGCCAGCAGCCAAGGGGGACAGAAACTGTTTTTT.

Many counts were recorded for this clonotype. This chain links TRBV12-3 or TRBV12-4 with TRBJ2-7, with 9 bases lining up with TRBD1. With V trimmed by 7 bases and J by 2 bases, 6 bases remained unmatched. The CDR3 is made up of 14 amino acids. The CDR3 DNA reads TGTGCCAGCACCGGACAGGGGCTAGCCTACGAGCAGTACTTC. Residues: CASTGQGLAYEQYF.

This rearrangement joins TRBV7-3 to TRBJ1-3; no definite D call. The germline V gene has CDR1 SGHTA and CDR2 FQGTGA. The length of the CDR3 is 16 residues. The ends were cut back, 2 bases at V and 4 bases at J, with 15 bases in the middle. The CDR3 DNA is TGTGCCAGCAGCTTAGCTTCGTCCGGGAGCGGAAACACCATATATTTT. Translation gives CASSLASSGSGNTIYF.

This clonotype was counted ten times or more. The chain links TRBV2 to TRBJ1-1, with D maybe TRBD1 (5 bases). The CDR3 has 15 residues. V was trimmed by 7 bases and J by 1 base, leaving 16 bases between them. The germline V gene has CDR1 SNHLY and CDR2 FYNNEI. The CDR3 nucleotides are TGTGCCAGCACGGGTTTCCGGCAGGGGAACACTGAAGCTTTCTTT. Encoded protein: CASTGFRQGNTEAFF.

This clonotype has more than one count but fewer than ten. The chain has TRBV19 and TRBJ2-2; 8 bases map to TRBD2. This CDR3 contains 13 residues. The V and J ends lost 10 bases and 7 bases, in that order; junction bases with no gene match: 8. Per germline, CDR1 LNHDA and CDR2 SQIVND (reference sequence). In nucleotides, the CDR3 is TGTGCCACACGGGGGGGTTGGGACGGGGAGCTGTTTTTT. It codes for CATRGGWDGELFF. The whole variable domain, filled in from reference TRBV19 and TRBJ2-2, reads DGGITQSPKYLFRKEGQNVTLSCEQNLNHDAMYWYRQDPGQGLRLIYYSQIVNDFQKGDIAEGYSVSREKKESFPLTVTSAQKNPTAFYLCATRGGWDGELFFGEGSRLTVL.

Of note for this clonotype: A much larger clonotype is one base distant, so this may be a read error. The chain links TRBV9 to TRBJ1-2; no clear D gene. Trimming took off 3 bases at V and 1 base at J, with 13 bases between the two ends. CDR3 length: 15 amino acids. Germline-derived CDR1 and CDR2 are SGDLS and YYNGEE. CDR3 sequence (DNA): TGTGCCAGCAGCGAGACAAGGAGCATTAACTATGGCTACACCTTC. Amino acids: CASSETRSINYGYTF.

This clonotype was recorded a few times. The chain joins TRBV2 to TRBJ1-6; 10 nucleotides match TRBD1. Trimming at V came to 7 bases and at J to 13 bases, leaving 10 bases not matched to a gene. The CDR3 is 14 residues long. The V gene's germline CDR1 is SNHLY and CDR2 FYNNEI. The CDR3 sequence is CASMLGTGVKPLHF. In DNA form, the CDR3 reads TGTGCCAGCATGCTCGGGACAGGGGTAAAGCCCCTCCACTTT.

The J gene is TRBJ1-2, the V gene TRBV6-5; 8 nucleotides align to TRBD1. Germline CDR1 MNHEY, CDR2 SVGAGI. The CDR3 loop spans 14 amino acids. The junction had 7 bases not matched to a gene; V was cut back by 5 bases and J by 5 bases. The CDR3: CASSDQGAMYGYTF. The DNA of the CDR3 is TGTGCCAGCAGTGACCAGGGGGCGATGTATGGCTACACCTTC.

The V call is TRBV20-1, the J call TRBJ2-7, with D maybe TRBD2 (6 bases). CDR3 length: 17 residues. V was pared by 0 bases and J by 0 bases, with 18 bases between. Germline V gene data show CDR1 as DFQATT and CDR2 as SNEGSKA (reference sequence). The CDR3 coding sequence is TGCAGTGCTAGAGATCCAATAGCGGCGACGAGCTCCTACGAGCAGTACTTC. Translation: CSARDPIAATSSYEQYF.

The chain joins TRBV27 to TRBJ2-7, with D perhaps matching TRBD1 or TRBD2 (5 bases each). Trimming stripped 8 bases from V and 2 bases from J, with 10 bases between. This CDR3 region has 12 residues. Germline assignment: CDR1 MNHEY and CDR2 SMNVEV (reference sequence). CDR3: CASGGRAYEQYF. The CDR3 DNA follows: TGTGCCAGCGGGGGACGGGCCTACGAGCAGTACTTC.

With regard to this clonotype: Since no conserved phenylalanine or tryptophan closes the CDR3, a read error is the likely cause. The limits of the CDR3 on the DNA are not certain, so only TCRdb's listed CDR3 is given. The rearrangement joins TRBV7-2 to TRBJ2-7; the table's D call TRBD2 went unverified against the DNA. 9 amino acids form the CDR3, both terminal residues included. Germline loops: CDR1 SGHTA, CDR2 FQGNSA. CDR3 region: CASSHGLAG.

This clonotype was seen ten or more times. The CDR3 DNA reads TGTGCCACCAGCACGAGGGGCTCTGGGGCCAACGTCCTGACTTTC. It is translated as CATSTRGSGANVLTF. V usage is TRBV15 and J usage is TRBJ2-6; possibly TRBD1 or TRBD2 for D (5 bases each). CDR1 and CDR2 from the germline V gene are LNHNV and YYDKDF (reference sequence). V was cut by 4 bases and J by 0 bases, with 7 bases left in between. The CDR3 is made up of 15 amino acids.

This clonotype was detected ten times or more. V is TRBV10-3 and J is TRBJ2-5; tentative D call: TRBD1 (6 bases). The ends were cut back, 2 bases at V and 5 bases at J, with 15 bases in the middle. The germline CDR1 and CDR2 sequences are ENHRY and SYGVKD. The CDR3 loop spans 15 amino acids. CDR3 DNA sequence: TGTGCCATCAGTGAGCCGGCAGGCGACAGGGAGACCCAGTACTTC. Translation gives CAISEPAGDRETQYF.